Each of the 26 T cell receptor beta chains below was sequenced from the same sample in a study of T-cell reconstitution after alpha-beta-depleted transplantation in children. Unique molecular identifiers were incorporated into the prepared TCRbeta library. TCRdb reprocessed the PCR reads with MiXCR, giving one entry per CDR3 protein. The sample has roughly 350,000 distinct CDR3 sequences, under 20% seen once. The source material was PBMCs, mostly from graft donor cells, sampled 360 days after TCRalphabeta/CD19-depleted stem cell transplant. Source of these receptors: a male patient aged 2 to 10 who had a stem cell transplant for acute lymphoblastic leukemia, so the T cells may come from the graft donor.

The table lists this clonotype with a few counts. The rearrangement links TRBV7-2 to TRBJ2-3, with TRBD1 matching 12 bases. The CDR3 has 18 residues. Germline V gives CDR1 SGHTA, CDR2 FQGNSA. V was pared by 5 bases and J by 4 bases, with 13 bases of the junction left unmatched. CDR3 loop: CASSPPGTGGLRADTQYF. The CDR3 DNA is TGTGCCAGCAGCCCCCCCGGGACAGGGGGCCTACGGGCAGATACGCAGTATTTT.

This clonotype was detected many times. This sequence joins TRBV5-1 and TRBJ2-1, with TRBD2 matching over 9 bases. Germline loops: CDR1 SGHRS, CDR2 YFSETQ. The V segment lost 2 bases and the J segment 3 bases; nucleotides outside the gene matches: 6. The CDR3 covers 16 residues. The CDR3 DNA follows: TGCGCCAGCAGCTTTCCCGCGGGAGGGTACTACAATGAGCAGTTCTTC. Amino acids: CASSFPAGGYYNEQFF. The variable domain in full, with the rest retrieved from reference TRBV5-1 and TRBJ2-1, is KAGVTQTPRYLIKTRGQQVTLSCSPISGHRSVSWYQQTPGQGLQFLFEYFSETQRNKGNFPGRFSGRQFSNSRSEMNVSTLELGDSALYLCASSFPAGGYYNEQFFGPGTRLTVL.

This clonotype was picked up many times. V is TRBV5-1 and J is TRBJ1-1; D not certain. Trimming left V 2 bases short and J 1 base short, with 12 bases between. CDR1 is SGHRS, CDR2 YFSETQ, per germline. The CDR3 is 15 residues long. CDR3 nucleotide sequence: TGCGCCAGCAGCTTACGGGCGTTCGGGAACACTGAAGCTTTCTTT. This sequence encodes CASSLRAFGNTEAFF.

This clonotype showed up many times. The DNA for the CDR3 is TGTGCCAGCAGACGCCCGGGACAGGCCGAGCAGTACTTC. Its protein is CASRRPGQAEQYF. The J gene is TRBJ2-7, the V gene TRBV6-5, with 8 bases lining up with TRBD1. The germline V gene encodes CDR1 MNHEY and CDR2 SVGAGI. The CDR3 sequence is 13 residues long. J lost 6 bases, V lost 6 bases, and 7 bases had no gene match.

In its sample, this clonotype was seen a few times. This sequence joins TRBV12-3 or TRBV12-4 and TRBJ2-3, with 8 bases aligning to TRBD1. This CDR3 comprises 15 residues. Germline trimming cut 6 bases from V and 6 bases from J; bases unmatched to any gene: 11. The CDR3: CASRDRTGNPDTQYF. CDR3 nucleotides: TGTGCCAGCAGGGACCGGACAGGGAACCCCGATACGCAGTATTTT.

The rearrangement uses TRBV3-1 and TRBJ2-5; 9 nucleotides match TRBD1. The germline V gene encodes CDR1 LGHDT and CDR2 YNNKEL (reference sequence). V shed 4 bases and J 6 bases; nucleotides not matched to a gene: 3. CDR3 length equals 13 residues. The CDR3 protein is CASSPGQGKTQYF. As DNA, the CDR3 is TGTGCCAGCAGCCCCGGACAGGGGAAGACCCAGTACTTC.

The chain combines TRBV10-3 with TRBJ2-3; D gene unclear. Germline loops: CDR1 ENHRY, CDR2 SYGVKD. V lost 4 bases, J lost 6 bases, and 14 bases lay in between. The CDR3 sequence is 14 residues long. This chain's CDR3 is CAISGTSSPDTQYF. The CDR3 nucleotides are TGTGCCATCAGTGGCACCTCTAGTCCTGATACGCAGTATTTT.

The J gene is TRBJ2-1, the V gene TRBV27, with D possibly TRBD1 on 5 matching bases. This CDR3 region has 15 residues. From germline, CDR1 is MNHEY and CDR2 SMNVEV (reference sequence). Deletions cut 5 bases from V and 0 bases from J, with 11 bases between. CDR3 protein: CASSTGHSSYNEQFF. DNA of the CDR3: TGTGCCAGCAGTACCGGACACAGCTCCTACAATGAGCAGTTCTTC.

This clonotype has only one observation. The chain joins TRBV6-6 to TRBJ2-1; tentative D call: TRBD2 (5 bases). Trimming took off 5 bases at V and 3 bases at J, with 8 bases between the two ends. This CDR3 contains 13 residues. In germline, CDR1 is MNHNY, CDR2 SVGAGI (reference sequence). CDR3 DNA: TGTGCCAGCAGTGGGGAGTTCTACAATGAGCAGTTCTTC. Translation gives CASSGEFYNEQFF.

The chain has TRBV30 and TRBJ2-7; 9 positions match TRBD1. J was trimmed by 5 bases and V by 2 bases; bases with no gene match: 4. The CDR3 spans 13 residues. CDR1 and CDR2 (germline): GTSNPN, SVGIG (reference sequence). CDR3 sequence: CAWSTDRGHEQYF. In nucleotides, the CDR3 is TGTGCCTGGAGTACGGACAGGGGCCACGAGCAGTACTTC.

V gene TRBV6-1 combines with J gene TRBJ1-6; no clear D. Germline V gene sequence: CDR1 MNHNS, CDR2 SASEGT. Trimming removed 7 bases at V and 0 bases at J, with 7 bases between. The CDR3 runs 14 residues. In DNA form, the CDR3 reads TGTGCCAGCAAGAGGACCTCCTATAATTCACCCCTCCACTTT. Protein product: CASKRTSYNSPLHF.

This clonotype was observed a handful of times. V gene TRBV20-1 combines with J gene TRBJ2-7; possibly TRBD1 for D (5 bases). V was trimmed by 1 base and J by 0 bases, leaving 13 bases between them. The CDR3 spans 15 residues. The V gene's germline CDR1 is DFQATT and CDR2 SNEGSKA (reference sequence). The CDR3 bases are TGCAGTGCTAGAGTTGGGGCCCCCGCCTCCTACGAGCAGTACTTC. Translating gives CSARVGAPASYEQYF.

This rearrangement joins TRBV6-2 or TRBV6-3 to TRBJ1-5, with TRBD1 as a possible D gene (6 bases). The CDR3 contains 18 residues. Germline V gene lookup returns CDR1 MNHEY and CDR2 SVGEGT. Trimming stripped 8 bases from V and 5 bases from J, with 28 bases between. CDR3 region: CASSKGSSPGTRYQPQHF. The CDR3 nucleotides read TGTGCCAGCTCTAAAGGCTCCTCCCCTGGGACACGATATCAGCCCCAGCATTTT.

The gene calls are TRBV9 and TRBJ1-2; no reliable D call. Germline V gene lookup returns CDR1 SGDLS and CDR2 YYNGEE. The CDR3 has 15 amino acids. V gave up 0 bases and J gave up 0 bases, with 9 bases separating them. CDR3 region: CASSVEAAANYGYTF. CDR3 DNA sequence: TGTGCCAGCAGCGTAGAAGCGGCGGCTAACTATGGCTACACCTTC.

This clonotype has just a few counts. The gene calls are TRBV12-3 or TRBV12-4 and TRBJ2-1, with 12 positions matching TRBD2. V gave up 6 bases and J gave up 6 bases; unmatched junction bases: 3. The CDR3 is 14 amino acids. The CDR3 nucleotides read TGTGCCAGCAGAACTAGCGGGAGGTTCAATGAGCAGTTCTTC. Its protein product is CASRTSGRFNEQFF.

A few counts support this clonotype. The chain employs TRBV6-1 and TRBJ2-7, with 7 bases matching TRBD2. Germline V CDR1 and CDR2: MNHNS, SASEGT. Unmatched junction bases numbered 7, after V lost 6 bases and J lost 2 bases. CDR3 length: 14 residues. The CDR3 region is CASSPPGGTYEQYF. Here the CDR3 DNA reads TGTGCCAGCAGCCCCCCGGGGGGAACCTACGAGCAGTACTTC.

This clonotype was detected a few times. The chain links TRBV28 to TRBJ2-7, with 7 bases matching TRBD1. The ends lost 5 bases at V and 6 bases at J; junction bases unmatched: 10. The CDR3 loop spans 14 amino acids. CDR1 is MDHEN and CDR2 is SYDVKM in the germline V gene. The CDR3 coding sequence is TGTGCCAGCAGTCCGCGACAGGGTGAAGGCGAGCAGTACTTC. This sequence encodes CASSPRQGEGEQYF.

This clonotype was counted ten times or more. The V gene is TRBV15, the J gene TRBJ1-5; D is uncertain. The CDR3 runs to 14 residues. Germline CDR1 LNHNV, CDR2 YYDKDF (reference sequence). The V end was cut by 0 bases, the J end by 3 bases, with 6 bases between. The CDR3 sequence is CATSRDVVNQPQHF. The CDR3 coding sequence is TGTGCCACCAGCAGAGATGTTGTCAATCAGCCCCAGCATTTT.

This clonotype has just a few counts. CDR3 in DNA: TGTGCCAGCGGACCTGGGGCTAGCGGAATATACAATGAGCAGTTCTTC. Translation: CASGPGASGIYNEQFF. J is TRBJ2-1 and V is TRBV7-3; 7 bases are a match to TRBD2. The germline gives CDR1 SGHTA, CDR2 FQGTGA. CDR3 length: 16 residues. The trim removed 8 bases at V and 4 bases at J, leaving 14 bases unmatched.

The chain carries TRBV20-1 and TRBJ2-1; 15 nucleotides align to TRBD2. The CDR3 totals 13 residues. Trimming removed 6 bases from V and 15 bases from J; junction bases left unmatched: 9. Per the germline V gene, CDR1 is DFQATT and CDR2 is SNEGSKA (reference sequence). CDR3 DNA sequence: TGCAGTGCCAGGACTAGCGGGAGGGCCCGGGGGTTCTTC. Protein sequence: CSARTSGRARGFF.

This clonotype was detected only a few times. The V call is TRBV28, the J call TRBJ2-3; 14 nucleotides line up with TRBD2. The CDR3 consists of 19 residues. Germline CDR1 is MDHEN and CDR2 is SYDVKM. V shed 2 bases, J shed 5 bases, and the junction held 12 bases outside the gene matches. The CDR3 protein is CASSLPSTGLAGDLDTQYF. The DNA of the CDR3 is TGTGCCAGCAGTTTACCCTCTACGGGACTAGCGGGAGATCTAGATACGCAGTATTTT.

V gene TRBV20-1 combines with J gene TRBJ2-3; 11 bases match TRBD2. The CDR3 runs 14 residues. The germline V gene encodes CDR1 DFQATT and CDR2 SNEGSKA (reference sequence). J gave up 4 bases and V 6 bases, and 6 bases lay outside the gene matches. The CDR3 is CSAATSGNADTQYF. The CDR3 region has the DNA TGCAGTGCCGCGACTAGCGGGAATGCAGATACGCAGTATTTT.

This clonotype was picked up many times. V is TRBV4-1 and J is TRBJ2-3; 9 bases fit TRBD2. CDR3 length: 18 amino acids. V was clipped by 5 bases and J by 0 bases; unmatched bases: 12. Germline V gene lookup returns CDR1 MGHRA and CDR2 YSYEKL. The CDR3 DNA is TGCGCCAGCAGCACAAGGTTACTAGCGGGTCTTAGCACAGATACGCAGTATTTT. It specifies CASSTRLLAGLSTDTQYF.

This clonotype came up many times. V is TRBV4-2 and J is TRBJ2-5; possible D gene TRBD1, 6 bases. The germline gives CDR1 LGHNA, CDR2 YNFKEQ. This CDR3 has 15 amino acids. V lost 0 bases to trimming and J lost 2 bases, with 10 bases between them. DNA of the CDR3: TGTGCCAGCAGCCAAGATCAGGGGTGGCAAGAGACCCAGTACTTC. Translated: CASSQDQGWQETQYF.

This clonotype was seen only a few times. The chain is built from TRBV4-1 and TRBJ2-7, with 7 positions matching TRBD1. The CDR3 has 15 amino acids. Per the germline V gene, CDR1 is MGHRA and CDR2 is YSYEKL. V was pared by 4 bases and J by 2 bases, with 8 bases of the junction left unmatched. The CDR3 DNA is TGCGCCAGCAGCCCTCCCCCGGGACAGACCTACGAGCAGTACTTC. Translation gives CASSPPPGQTYEQYF.

The CDR3 DNA reads TGTGCCAGCAGCCATGCTACTGGACTCTCCTACAATGAGCAGTTCTTC. Amino acids: CASSHATGLSYNEQFF. The chain is built from TRBV4-2 and TRBJ2-1; D is perhaps TRBD2 (5 bases). This CDR3 region has 16 residues. Germline lookup yields CDR1 LGHNA and CDR2 YNFKEQ. The V and J ends lost 3 bases and 0 bases respectively, with 12 bases between them.